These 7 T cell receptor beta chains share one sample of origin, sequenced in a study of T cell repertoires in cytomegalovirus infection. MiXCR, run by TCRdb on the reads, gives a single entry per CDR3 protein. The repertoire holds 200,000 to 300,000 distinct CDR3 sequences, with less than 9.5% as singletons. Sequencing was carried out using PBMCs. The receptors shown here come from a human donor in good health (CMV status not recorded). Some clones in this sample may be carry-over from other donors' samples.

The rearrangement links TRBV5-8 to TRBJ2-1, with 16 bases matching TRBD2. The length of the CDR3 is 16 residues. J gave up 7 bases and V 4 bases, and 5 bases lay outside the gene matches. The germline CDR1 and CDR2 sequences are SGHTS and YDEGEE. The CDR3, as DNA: TGTGCCAGCAGCATGGGACTAGCGGGAGGGAGGAATGAGCAGTTCTTC. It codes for CASSMGLAGGRNEQFF.

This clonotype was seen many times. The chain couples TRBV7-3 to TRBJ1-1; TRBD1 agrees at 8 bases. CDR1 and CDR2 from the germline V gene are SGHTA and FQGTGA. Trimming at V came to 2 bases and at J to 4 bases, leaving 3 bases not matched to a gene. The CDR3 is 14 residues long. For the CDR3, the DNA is TGTGCCAGCAGCTTAGGACAGGGAACCACTGAAGCTTTCTTT. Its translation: CASSLGQGTTEAFF.

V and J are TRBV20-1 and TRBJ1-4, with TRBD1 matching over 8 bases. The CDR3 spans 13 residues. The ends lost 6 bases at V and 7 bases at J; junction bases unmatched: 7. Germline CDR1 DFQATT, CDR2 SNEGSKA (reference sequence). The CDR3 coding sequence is TGCAGTGCACGGACAGGGTCCGGTGAAAAACTGTTTTTT. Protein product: CSARTGSGEKLFF.

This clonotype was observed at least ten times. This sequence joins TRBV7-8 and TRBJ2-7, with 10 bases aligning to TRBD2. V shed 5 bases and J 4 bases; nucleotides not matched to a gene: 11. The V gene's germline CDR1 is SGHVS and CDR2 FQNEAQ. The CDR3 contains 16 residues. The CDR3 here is CASSPQSGGVRYEQYF. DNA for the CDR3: TGTGCCAGCAGCCCACAGAGCGGGGGGGTTAGGTACGAGCAGTACTTC.

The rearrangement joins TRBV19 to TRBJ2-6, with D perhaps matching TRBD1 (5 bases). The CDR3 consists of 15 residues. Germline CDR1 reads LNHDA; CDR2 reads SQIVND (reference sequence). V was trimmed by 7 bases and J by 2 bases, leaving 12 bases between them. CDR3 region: CASTLLQAGANVLTF. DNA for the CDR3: TGTGCCAGTACCCTCTTACAGGCTGGGGCCAACGTCCTGACTTTC.

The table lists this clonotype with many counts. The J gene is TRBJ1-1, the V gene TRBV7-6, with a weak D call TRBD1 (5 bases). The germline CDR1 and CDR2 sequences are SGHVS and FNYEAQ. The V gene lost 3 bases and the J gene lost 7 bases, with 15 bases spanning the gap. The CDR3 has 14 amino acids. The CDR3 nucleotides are TGTGCCAGCAGCTTGTCGCAGGACACCCGTGAAGCTTTCTTT. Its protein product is CASSLSQDTREAFF.

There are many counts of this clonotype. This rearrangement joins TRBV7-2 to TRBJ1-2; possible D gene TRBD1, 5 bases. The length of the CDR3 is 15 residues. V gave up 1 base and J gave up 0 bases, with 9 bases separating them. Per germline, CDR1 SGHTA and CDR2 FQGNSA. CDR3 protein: CASSLVGVTNYGYTF. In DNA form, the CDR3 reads TGTGCCAGCAGCTTAGTGGGGGTGACTAACTATGGCTACACCTTC.